Listed below are T cell receptor beta chains from one sample, sequenced in a study of OX40 agonist ivuxolimab in advanced cancers. Data came from immunoSEQ multiplex PCR; TCRdb stores just in-frame clones and leaves some out. The data show around 28,000 clones, over 75% seen once. The sequencing here drew on CD4+ or CD8+ T cells sorted from blood, taken in a trial of the OX40 agonist ivuxolimab. Source of these receptors: an adult with an advanced solid tumor such as melanoma, head and neck, liver or kidney cancer. The CDR3 runs from the conserved cysteine through the conserved F or W. A D gene is named only where the DNA matches it firmly. For some rows the clone size is stated as once, few or many, or as a class when expanded; others skip it.

D gene	J gene	clone size	V gene	CDR3 protein	CDR3 DNA
-	TRBJ2-1	-	TRBV5-4	CASSFGTSYNEQFF	TGTGCCAGCAGTTTTGGGACAAGCTACAATGAGCAGTTCTTC
-	TRBJ1-4	-	TRBV6-5	CAKDRPNEKLFF	TGTGCCAAGGACAGACCTAATGAAAAACTGTTTTTT
TRBD2	TRBJ2-5	once	TRBV13	CASSFWEGRETQYF	TGTGCCAGCAGCTTTTGGGAGGGCCGGGAGACCCAGTACTTC
-	TRBJ2-5	-	TRBV2	CASSERGLQETQYF	TGTGCCAGCAGTGAAAGGGGTCTCCAAGAGACCCAGTACTTC
-	TRBJ2-7	-	TRBV27	CASHDRRSSYEQYF	TGTGCCAGCCACGACAGGAGATCCTCCTACGAGCAGTACTTC
TRBD1	TRBJ2-7	-	TRBV13	CASRLGGPSYEQYF	TGTGCCAGCAGACTAGGGGGCCCCTCCTACGAGCAGTACTTC
-	TRBJ1-1	once	TRBV7-9	CASSGQGMNTEAFF	TGTGCCAGCAGCGGGCAGGGGATGAACACTGAAGCTTTCTTT
TRBD1	TRBJ2-7	-	TRBV7-8	CASVSGTGVPYEQYF	TGTGCCAGCGTCTCCGGGACAGGGGTACCCTACGAGCAGTACTTC
-	TRBJ2-2	once	TRBV13	CASSLLRAAGELFF	TGTGCCAGCAGCTTACTCAGGGCGGCCGGGGAGCTGTTTTTT
-	TRBJ2-3	-	TRBV9	CASSVGTGLITDTQYF	TGTGCCAGCAGCGTAGGCACGGGACTTATCACAGATACGCAGTATTTT
TRBD2	TRBJ2-2	-	TRBV7-3	CASSPGLATGELFF	TGTGCCAGCAGCCCGGGACTAGCCACCGGGGAGCTGTTTTTT
-	TRBJ2-1	-	TRBV19	CASSIDFATNEQFF	TGTGCCAGTAGTATAGATTTTGCGACCAATGAGCAGTTCTTC
-	TRBJ2-3	-	TRBV9	CASSVNIDTQYF	TGTGCCAGCAGCGTGAATATAGATACGCAGTATTTT
TRBD2	TRBJ2-5	-	TRBV19	CASSIADLPGLAGEGRQETQYF	TGTGCCAGTAGTATTGCCGACCTTCCGGGACTAGCGGGAGAAGGCCGCCAAGAGACCCAGTACTTC
-	TRBJ2-1	-	TRBV7-6	CASSLVMASSYNEQFF	TGTGCCAGCAGCTTAGTGATGGCCAGCTCCTACAATGAGCAGTTCTTC
TRBD2	TRBJ2-3	-	TRBV4-3	CASSRVWTSRDTQYF	TGCGCCAGCAGCCGAGTTTGGACTAGCAGGGATACGCAGTATTTT
TRBD2	TRBJ2-3	-	TRBV4-2	CASSPSGSSADTQYF	TGTGCCAGCAGTCCTAGCGGGAGTTCTGCAGATACGCAGTATTTT
-	TRBJ2-2	-	TRBV7-8	CASSQSRANTGELFF	TGTGCCAGCAGCCAATCGAGGGCGAACACCGGGGAGCTGTTTTTT
TRBD2	TRBJ2-7	-	TRBV27	CASSPWGGKYEQYF	TGTGCCAGCAGTCCCTGGGGGGGAAAGTACGAGCAGTACTTC
-	TRBJ2-1	-	TRBV7-6	CASSLVRDGNEQFF	TGTGCCAGCAGCTTAGTCAGGGATGGGAATGAGCAGTTCTTC
TRBD1	TRBJ2-7	-	TRBV5-5	CASSWTQGARYEQYF	TGTGCCAGCAGCTGGACTCAGGGGGCCCGCTACGAGCAGTACTTC
-	TRBJ2-2	-	TRBV9	CASSLDGGELFF	TGTGCCAGCAGCCTAGACGGCGGGGAGCTGTTTTTT
-	TRBJ2-2	-	TRBV2	CASWYRENTGELFF	TGTGCCAGTTGGTACAGGGAAAACACCGGGGAGCTGTTTTTT
-	TRBJ1-1	once	TRBV4-2	CASSQENGQTNTEAFF	TGTGCCAGCAGCCAAGAAAATGGACAGACGAACACTGAAGCTTTCTTT
-	TRBJ1-5	-	TRBV9	CASSVGLNQPQHF	TGTGCCAGCAGCGTAGGACTCAATCAGCCCCAGCATTTT
-	TRBJ1-4	-	TRBV4-3	CASSQGGQDSEKLFF	TGCGCCAGCAGCCAGGGGGGACAAGACAGTGAAAAACTGTTTTTT
TRBD1	TRBJ2-5	-	TRBV5-1	CASSLALGQGAGEQYF	TGCGCCAGCAGCTTGGCCCTCGGCCAGGGGGCCGGGGAGCAGTACTTC
-	TRBJ2-1	-	TRBV5-1	CASSVGGSGRSYNEQFF	TGCGCCAGCAGCGTCGGTGGTAGCGGCAGATCCTACAATGAGCAGTTCTTC
-	TRBJ2-5	-	TRBV4-3	CASSQDWSKQETQYF	TGCGCCAGCAGCCAAGATTGGTCAAAGCAAGAGACCCAGTACTTC
-	TRBJ1-1	few	TRBV4-2	CASSQVEEVGAAFF	TGTGCCAGCAGCCAAGTTGAGGAGGTGGGGGCGGCTTTCTTT
-	TRBJ2-3	once	TRBV28	CASNTPAGDTQYF	TGTGCCAGCAACACACCGGCGGGAGATACGCAGTATTTT
-	TRBJ2-7	-	TRBV6-6	CASSYSAGIISYEQYF	TGTGCCAGCAGTTACTCGGCGGGGATTATCTCCTACGAGCAGTACTTC
-	TRBJ1-2	-	TRBV5-5	CASSLGMGLGEDNYGYTF	TGTGCCAGCAGCTTGGGTATGGGACTAGGGGAGGATAACTATGGCTACACCTTC
-	TRBJ2-3	-	TRBV4-3	CASSQDSAHDTQYF	TGCGCCAGCAGCCAAGATAGTGCTCACGACACGCAGTATTTT
-	TRBJ2-7	-	TRBV29-1	CSATGSSYEQYF	TGCAGCGCAACAGGGTCCTCCTACGAGCAGTACTTC
-	TRBJ2-3	once	TRBV28	CASKLAQYTDTQYF	TGTGCCAGCAAACTGGCACAGTACACAGATACGCAGTATTTT
-	TRBJ2-2	-	TRBV28	CASRDGIHGELFF	TGTGCCAGCAGAGATGGGATCCACGGGGAGCTGTTTTTT
-	TRBJ1-1	-	TRBV5-1	CASSSTGNTEAFF	TGCGCCAGCAGCTCAACAGGAAACACTGAAGCTTTCTTT
TRBD2	TRBJ2-1	-	TRBV7-3	CASSLSAGRDNEQFF	TGTGCCAGCAGCTTATCGGCAGGGAGGGACAATGAGCAGTTCTTC
-	TRBJ1-1	-	TRBV28	CASSLPTKDTEAFF	TGTGCCAGCAGTTTACCGACTAAGGACACTGAAGCTTTCTTT
TRBD2	TRBJ2-5	-	TRBV11-2	CASGLAEAETQYF	TGTGCCAGCGGACTAGCGGAGGCTGAGACCCAGTACTTC
-	TRBJ1-4	-	TRBV4-1	CASSPTGGVAEKLFF	TGCGCCAGCAGCCCCACCGGGGGCGTCGCCGAAAAACTGTTTTTT
TRBD1	TRBJ1-4	-	TRBV4-1	CASSPRDRGNEKLFF	TGCGCCAGCAGCCCCCGGGACAGGGGAAATGAAAAACTGTTTTTT
-	TRBJ2-1	few	TRBV2	CASSEEGMGHEQFF	TGTGCCAGCAGTGAAGAGGGAATGGGGCATGAGCAGTTCTTC
-	TRBJ2-3	-	TRBV9	CASSVGGRGGDTQYF	TGTGCCAGCAGCGTAGGGGGCAGGGGTGGCGATACGCAGTATTTT
-	TRBJ2-7	-	TRBV27	CASSARGYEQYF	TGTGCCAGCAGTGCGCGAGGGTACGAGCAGTACTTC
-	TRBJ2-7	-	TRBV5-4	CASSVSGSSYEQYF	TGTGCCAGCAGCGTAAGCGGAAGCTCCTACGAGCAGTACTTC
-	TRBJ2-1	-	TRBV27	CASSITGTGNEQFF	TGTGCCAGCAGTATAACGGGGACGGGCAATGAGCAGTTCTTC